This is a list of T cell receptor beta chains from one sample in a study of blood T cell repertoires in COVID-19. Libraries were prepared by immunoSEQ multiplex PCR; TCRdb keeps only in-frame clonotypes and omits some of them. The sample yields around 250,000 clones, around 87% seen once. Input material: PBMCs or T cells enriched from blood (not recorded which). The receptors shown here come from a woman aged 45-65 years who had recovered from COVID-19. Both conserved end residues are part of each CDR3. The D gene is left open where the match is weak. The listing skips clone size in some rows; elsewhere it reads once, few, many or a size class.

v_call,clone_size,d_call,j_call,cdr3_aa,cdr3_nt
TRBV9,few,.,TRBJ1-1,CASSVVVNTEAFF,TGTGCCAGCAGCGTAGTCGTGAACACTGAAGCTTTCTTT
TRBV28,.,.,TRBJ1-1,CASSDRTGIKTINTEAFF,TGTGCCAGCAGTGATAGGACCGGGATTAAGACGATTAACACTGAAGCTTTCTTT
TRBV25-1,.,.,TRBJ2-7,CASSGGPYEQYF,TGTGCCAGCAGTGGGGGGCCATACGAGCAGTACTTC
TRBV6-4,.,TRBD2,TRBJ2-1,CASSILAGSHNEQFF,TGTGCCAGCAGTATACTAGCGGGATCCCACAATGAGCAGTTCTTC
TRBV5-1,once,TRBD1,TRBJ2-1,CASSLGQGSYNEQFF,TGCGCCAGCAGCTTAGGACAGGGATCGTACAATGAGCAGTTCTTC
TRBV3-1/TRBV3-2,once,TRBD1,TRBJ2-7,CASSQLDRGDEQYF,TGTGCCAGCAGCCAACTGGACAGGGGGGATGAGCAGTACTTC
TRBV28,.,TRBD1,TRBJ1-1,CASSRTGWGTEAFF,TGTGCCAGCAGTCGGACAGGGTGGGGTACTGAAGCTTTCTTT
TRBV9,.,.,TRBJ1-4,CASSVAPLGPQGEKLFF,TGTGCCAGCAGCGTAGCCCCCTTAGGCCCCCAGGGGGAAAAACTGTTTTTT
TRBV6-5,.,.,TRBJ1-1,CASSYREIPNTEAFF,TGTGCCAGCAGTTACCGAGAGATCCCGAACACTGAAGCTTTCTTT
TRBV2,.,TRBD1,TRBJ2-7,CASRPGQKYEQYF,TGTGCCAGCAGACCGGGACAGAAATACGAGCAGTACTTC
TRBV7-3,.,.,TRBJ1-1,CASTNQGNTEAFF,TGTGCCAGCACCAACCAGGGGAACACTGAAGCTTTCTTT
TRBV28,.,.,TRBJ2-5,CASSSPRGETQYF,TGTGCCAGCAGCTCCCCTAGGGGGGAGACCCAGTACTTC
TRBV7-3,.,.,TRBJ1-1,CASSSYRGATEAFF,TGTGCCAGCAGCTCCTATCGGGGGGCCACTGAAGCTTTCTTT
TRBV6-5,.,TRBD2,TRBJ2-7,CASSYGTSSYEQYF,TGTGCCAGCAGTTACGGGACTAGCTCCTACGAGCAGTACTTC
TRBV6-4,.,.,TRBJ1-5,CASSYRSDSNQPQHF,TGTGCCAGCAGTTACAGGAGCGATAGCAATCAGCCCCAGCATTTT
TRBV15,.,.,TRBJ1-6,CATSRDQGYNSPLHF,TGTGCCACCAGCAGAGATCAGGGGTATAATTCACCCCTCCACTTT
TRBV6-5,.,.,TRBJ1-4,CASSYPGSANEKLFF,TGTGCCAGCAGTTACCCAGGATCGGCTAATGAAAAACTGTTTTTT
TRBV14,once,.,TRBJ1-1,CASNQQVNTEAFF,TGTGCCAGCAACCAACAGGTGAACACTGAAGCTTTCTTT
TRBV30,once,TRBD1,TRBJ2-5,CAWSVWDRGLQETQYF,TGTGCCTGGAGTGTTTGGGACAGGGGTTTACAAGAGACCCAGTACTTC
TRBV18,.,.,TRBJ1-1,CASSPRGNTEAFF,TGTGCCAGCTCACCGCGTGGGAACACTGAAGCTTTCTTT
TRBV30,few,.,TRBJ1-1,CAWSGRGSTEAFF,TGTGCCTGGAGTGGGAGGGGAAGCACTGAAGCTTTCTTT
TRBV19,.,TRBD1,TRBJ1-5,CASTTSGDRLNQPQHF,TGTGCCAGTACCACGTCAGGGGACAGACTAAATCAGCCCCAGCATTTT
TRBV14,once,TRBD2,TRBJ2-1,CASSHLKREFYNEQFF,TGTGCCAGCAGCCATTTAAAGCGGGAGTTCTACAATGAGCAGTTCTTC
TRBV15,.,.,TRBJ2-7,CATSPRFGLIDEQYF,TGTGCCACCAGCCCGCGGTTTGGTCTTATAGACGAGCAGTACTTC
TRBV5-6,.,TRBD1,TRBJ1-1,CASSPTGLTEAFF,TGTGCCAGCAGCCCGACAGGGCTAACTGAAGCTTTCTTT
TRBV6-1,.,TRBD1,TRBJ1-2,CASGPDRGFGYTF,TGTGCCAGCGGACCGGACAGGGGTTTTGGCTACACCTTC
TRBV3-1/TRBV3-2,.,.,TRBJ2-1,CASSEIDSYNEQFF,TGTGCCAGCAGCGAGATTGACTCCTACAATGAGCAGTTCTTC
TRBV19,.,TRBD1,TRBJ1-3,CASSRPSTGGPGNTIYF,TGTGCCAGTAGTAGACCCTCCACAGGGGGCCCTGGAAACACCATATATTTT